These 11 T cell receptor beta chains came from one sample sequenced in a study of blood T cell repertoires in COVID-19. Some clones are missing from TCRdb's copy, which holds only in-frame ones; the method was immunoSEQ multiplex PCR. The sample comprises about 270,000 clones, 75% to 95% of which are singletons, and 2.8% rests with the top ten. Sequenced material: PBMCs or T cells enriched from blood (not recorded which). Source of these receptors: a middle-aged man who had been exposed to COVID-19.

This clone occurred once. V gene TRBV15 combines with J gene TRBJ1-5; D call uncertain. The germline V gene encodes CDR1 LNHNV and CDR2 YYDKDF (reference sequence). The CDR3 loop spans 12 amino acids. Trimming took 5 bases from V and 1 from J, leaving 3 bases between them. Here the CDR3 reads CATSRSNQPQHF. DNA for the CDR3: TGTGCCACCAGCCGGAGCAATCAGCCCCAGCATTTT.

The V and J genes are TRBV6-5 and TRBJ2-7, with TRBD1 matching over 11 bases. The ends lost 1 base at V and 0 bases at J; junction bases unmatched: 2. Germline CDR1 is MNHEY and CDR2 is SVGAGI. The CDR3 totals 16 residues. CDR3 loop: CASSYYGQGASYEQYF. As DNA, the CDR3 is TGTGCCAGCAGTTACTATGGACAGGGGGCCTCCTACGAGCAGTACTTC.

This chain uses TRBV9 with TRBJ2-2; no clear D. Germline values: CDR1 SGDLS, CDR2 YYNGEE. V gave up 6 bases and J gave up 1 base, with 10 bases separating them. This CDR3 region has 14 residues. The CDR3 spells CASNNEENTGELFF. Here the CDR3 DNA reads TGTGCCAGCAATAACGAGGAGAACACCGGGGAGCTGTTTTTT. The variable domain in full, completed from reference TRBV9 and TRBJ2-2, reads DSGVTQTPKHLITATGQRVTLRCSPRSGDLSVYWYQQSLDQGLQFLIQYYNGEERAKGNILERFSAQQFPDLHSELNLSSLELGDSALYFCASNNEENTGELFFGEGSRLTVL.

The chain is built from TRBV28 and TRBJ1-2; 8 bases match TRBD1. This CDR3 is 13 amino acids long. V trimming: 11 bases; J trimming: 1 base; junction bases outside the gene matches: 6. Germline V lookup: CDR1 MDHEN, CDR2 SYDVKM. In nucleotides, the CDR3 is TGTGCCGGGGGGGGACAGGATAACTATGGCTACACCTTC. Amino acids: CAGGGQDNYGYTF.

DNA of the CDR3: TGTGCCAGCAGCTTAGACCTGCGGGAGGGGGGCAATGAGCAGTTCTTC. Its protein is CASSLDLREGGNEQFF. The rearrangement links TRBV7-8 to TRBJ2-1, with TRBD2 matching 9 bases. Germline-derived CDR1 and CDR2 are SGHVS and FQNEAQ. With 1 base clipped from V and 6 bases from J, the junction kept 7 bases outside the gene matches. The CDR3 covers 16 residues. Filled out from reference TRBV7-8 and TRBJ2-1, the complete variable domain reads GAGVSQSPRYKVAKRGQDVALRCDPISGHVSLFWYQQALGQGPEFLTYFQNEAQLDKSGLPSDRFFAERPEGSVSTLKIQRTQQEDSAVYLCASSLDLREGGNEQFFGPGTRLTVL.

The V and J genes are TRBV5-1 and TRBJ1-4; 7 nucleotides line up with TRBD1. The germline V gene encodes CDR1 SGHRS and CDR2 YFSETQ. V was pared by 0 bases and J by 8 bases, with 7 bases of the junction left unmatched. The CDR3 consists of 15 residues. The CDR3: CASSLGTGEGEKLFF. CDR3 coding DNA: TGCGCCAGCAGCTTGGGAACAGGGGAAGGCGAAAAACTGTTTTTT.

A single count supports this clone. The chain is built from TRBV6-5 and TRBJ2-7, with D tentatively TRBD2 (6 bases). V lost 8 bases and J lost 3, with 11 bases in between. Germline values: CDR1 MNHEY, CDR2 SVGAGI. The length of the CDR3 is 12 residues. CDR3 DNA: TGTGCCAGCCAGGGAGGAATCTACGAGCAGTACTTC. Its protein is CASQGGIYEQYF.

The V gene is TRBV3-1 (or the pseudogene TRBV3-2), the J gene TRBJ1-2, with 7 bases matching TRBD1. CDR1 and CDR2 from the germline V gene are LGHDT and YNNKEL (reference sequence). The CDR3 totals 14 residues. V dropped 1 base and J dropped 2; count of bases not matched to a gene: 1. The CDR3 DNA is TGTGCCAGCAGCCAAGGGGGACAGAACTATGGCTACACCTTC. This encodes CASSQGGQNYGYTF.

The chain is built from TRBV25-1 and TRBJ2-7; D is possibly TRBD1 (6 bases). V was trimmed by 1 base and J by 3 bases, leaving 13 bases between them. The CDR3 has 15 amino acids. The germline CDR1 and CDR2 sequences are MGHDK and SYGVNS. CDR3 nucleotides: TGTGCCAGCAGTGAATCAGGGACACCCGTCTACGAGCAGTACTTC. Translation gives CASSESGTPVYEQYF.

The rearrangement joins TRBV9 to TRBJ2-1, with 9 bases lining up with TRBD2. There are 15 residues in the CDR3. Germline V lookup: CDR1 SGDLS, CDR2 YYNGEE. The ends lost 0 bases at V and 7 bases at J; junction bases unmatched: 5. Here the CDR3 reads CASSVDAGGLNEQFF. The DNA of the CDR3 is TGTGCCAGCAGCGTAGACGCGGGAGGGTTAAATGAGCAGTTCTTC.

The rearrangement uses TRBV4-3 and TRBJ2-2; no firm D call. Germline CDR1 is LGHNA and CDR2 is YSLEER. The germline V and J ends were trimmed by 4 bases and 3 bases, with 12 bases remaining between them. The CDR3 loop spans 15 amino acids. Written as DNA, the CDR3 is TGCGCCAGCAGCCGCATCATCACGGACACCGGGGAGCTGTTTTTT. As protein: CASSRIITDTGELFF.